The 9 T cell receptor beta chains below all came from one sample that was sequenced in a study of T cell responses to AZD1222 COVID-19 vaccine. Sequencing was performed with immunoSEQ multiplex PCR; in TCRdb, only in-frame clones are kept and a portion is missing. The sample records around 120,000 clones, about 90% being singletons. The sequencing used peripheral blood, collected on day 0 of AZD1222 vaccination. The origin of the receptors is an adult in good health.

The count of this clone is one. The V gene is TRBV9, the J gene TRBJ2-7; 10 bases align to TRBD2. CDR1 SGDLS and CDR2 YYNGEE come from the germline V gene. This CDR3 comprises 14 residues. J was trimmed by 3 bases and V by 0 bases; bases with no gene match: 0. The CDR3 sequence: CASSVGTSGYEQYF. The CDR3 region has the DNA TGTGCCAGCAGCGTAGGGACTAGCGGCTACGAGCAGTACTTC.

The rearrangement uses TRBV6-1 and TRBJ1-5, with a tentative D call TRBD1 (5 bases). V shed 2 bases and J shed 7 bases, with 15 bases lying between them. This CDR3 is 15 amino acids long. In germline, CDR1 is MNHNS, CDR2 SASEGT. CDR3 DNA: TGTGCCAGCAGTGAATCGCCGGGGGGGAGGCAGCCCCAGCATTTT. Its protein is CASSESPGGRQPQHF.

This clone was detected only a few times. The rearrangement uses TRBV28 and TRBJ2-5, with 12 bases aligning to TRBD1. The CDR3 totals 16 residues. V gave up 3 bases and J gave up 5 bases; unmatched junction bases: 7. Germline CDR1 MDHEN, CDR2 SYDVKM. CDR3 DNA: TGTGCCAGCAGTTTCCGGGACAGGGGGCGCTGGGAGACCCAGTACTTC. Its protein product is CASSFRDRGRWETQYF.

This clone was counted a single time. The chain combines TRBV12-3 or TRBV12-4 with TRBJ1-1, with D perhaps TRBD1 (6 bases). CDR3 length equals 13 residues. The V end was cut by 4 bases, the J end by 4 bases, with 10 bases between. The DNA of the CDR3 is TGTGCCAGCAGTTCCGCAGGGGTCACTGAAGCTTTCTTT. It codes for CASSSAGVTEAFF.

V and J are TRBV12-3 or TRBV12-4 and TRBJ1-2, with D possibly being TRBD1 (5 bases). Deletions cut 2 bases from V and 7 bases from J, with 11 bases between. There are 13 residues in the CDR3. The CDR3 loop is CASSLQRGGGYTF. CDR3 nucleotides: TGTGCCAGCAGTTTACAACGGGGCGGTGGCTACACCTTC.

V usage is TRBV7-9 and J usage is TRBJ1-2; the match to TRBD1 covers 7 bases. The CDR3 loop spans 15 amino acids. Germline CDR1 and CDR2: SEHNR and FQNEAQ (reference sequence). With 2 bases clipped from V and 4 bases from J, the junction kept 7 bases outside the gene matches. In DNA form, the CDR3 reads TGTGCCAGCAGCTTAACCCCGGGACAGATCTATGGCTACACCTTC. Protein sequence: CASSLTPGQIYGYTF.

The V and J genes are TRBV19 and TRBJ1-5; 7 nucleotides align to TRBD1. The CDR3 totals 16 residues. Losses at the gene ends were 3 bases for V and 6 bases for J; bases not matched to a gene: 11. Germline CDR1 LNHDA, CDR2 SQIVND (reference sequence). The CDR3 loop is CASSMIHRGMGQPQHF. In nucleotides, the CDR3 is TGTGCCAGTAGTATGATCCACAGGGGAATGGGTCAGCCCCAGCATTTT.

This clone was detected once. The gene calls are TRBV19 and TRBJ1-3; D uncertain. CDR3 length: 20 amino acids. V dropped 1 base and J dropped 1 base, with 23 bases sitting between them. In germline, CDR1 is LNHDA, CDR2 SQIVND (reference sequence). CDR3 amino acids: CASSIVLSRTGFRSGNTIYF. DNA for the CDR3: TGTGCCAGTAGTATAGTTCTATCACGAACTGGATTCCGGTCTGGAAACACCATATATTTT. Based on the CDR3 plus reference TRBV19 and TRBJ1-3, the full variable domain is DGGITQSPKYLFRKEGQNVTLSCEQNLNHDAMYWYRQDPGQGLRLIYYSQIVNDFQKGDIAEGYSVSREKKESFPLTVTSAQKNPTAFYLCASSIVLSRTGFRSGNTIYFGEGSWLTVV.

The chain joins TRBV18 to TRBJ2-7; D is uncertain. Germline CDR1 is KGHSH and CDR2 is LQKENI. Trimming removed 6 bases from V and 2 bases from J, with 17 bases in between. This CDR3 is built from 15 residues. This CDR3 is CASSPSLVEAYEQYF. CDR3 sequence (DNA): TGTGCCAGCTCCCCGAGCCTGGTAGAGGCCTACGAGCAGTACTTC.